The source of this T cell receptor beta chain is a study of radiation and T cells in renal cell carcinoma. Notes on this clone: Its specificity is not known.

Produced via immunoSEQ multiplex PCR; TCRdb's table is partial and in-frame only. This table holds 140,000 or so clones, 75% to 90% found once. Time point indicated: blood 4 weeks post-SBRT, at nephrectomy. Treatment of the sample: 15 Gy SBRT to primary tumor, nephrectomy 4 weeks later. Nephrectomy followed 15 Gy stereotactic body radiation by 4 weeks. Serial blood draws occurred at baseline and 2 and 4 weeks post-SBRT. Findings and caveats of the study: From baseline, blood top tumor clonotypes peaked at 2 weeks post-radiation.

CDR1 is SGHRS and CDR2 is YFSETQ in the germline V gene. With 0 bases removed from V and 1 base from J, the gap between germline ends came to 10 bases. The CDR3 sequence is 16 residues long. The receptor was isolated from a woman aged 45-65 years with renal cell carcinoma. This specimen was blood, taken from a patient whose treatment included radiotherapy and nephrectomy. The chain recombines TRBV5-1 with TRBJ2-2, with D uncertain. CDR3 DNA: TGCGCCAGCAGCTTGGACGTCAAGGGGAACACCGGGGAGCTGTTTTTT. It yields the protein CASSLDVKGNTGELFF.